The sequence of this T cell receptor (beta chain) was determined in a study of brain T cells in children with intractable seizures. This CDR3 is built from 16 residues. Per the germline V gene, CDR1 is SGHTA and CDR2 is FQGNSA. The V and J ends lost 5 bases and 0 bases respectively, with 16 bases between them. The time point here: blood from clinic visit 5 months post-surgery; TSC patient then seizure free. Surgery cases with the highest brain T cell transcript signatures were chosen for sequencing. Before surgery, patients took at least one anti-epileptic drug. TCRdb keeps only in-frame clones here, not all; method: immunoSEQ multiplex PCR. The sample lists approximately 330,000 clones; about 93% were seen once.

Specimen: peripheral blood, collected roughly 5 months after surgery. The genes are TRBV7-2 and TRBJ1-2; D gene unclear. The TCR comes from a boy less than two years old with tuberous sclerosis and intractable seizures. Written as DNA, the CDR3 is TGTGCCAGCAGCCAAAGACACTCGCTAGCTAACTATGGCTACACCTTC. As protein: CASSQRHSLANYGYTF.